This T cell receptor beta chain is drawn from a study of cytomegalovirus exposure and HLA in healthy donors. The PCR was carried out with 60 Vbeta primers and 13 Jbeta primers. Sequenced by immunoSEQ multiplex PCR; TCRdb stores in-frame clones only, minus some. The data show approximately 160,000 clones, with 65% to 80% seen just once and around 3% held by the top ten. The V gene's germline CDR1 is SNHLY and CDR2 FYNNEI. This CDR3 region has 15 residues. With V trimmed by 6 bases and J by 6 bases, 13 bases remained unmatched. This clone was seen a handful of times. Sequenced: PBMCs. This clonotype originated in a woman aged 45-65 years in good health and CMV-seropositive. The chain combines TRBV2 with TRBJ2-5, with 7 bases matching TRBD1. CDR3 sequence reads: CASRVQTGSAQTQYF. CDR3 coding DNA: TGTGCCAGCAGAGTACAGACAGGGTCGGCGCAGACCCAGTACTTC.